These 3 T cell receptor beta chains were all obtained from the same sample, sequenced in a study of blood T cell repertoires in COVID-19. Only in-frame clones appear in the TCRdb table, and some are missing; sequencing was by immunoSEQ multiplex PCR. The sample contains just over 50,000 clones, about 86% of which appear only once. The sample comprised peripheral blood. Receptor source: a man older than 75 with active COVID-19.

The rearrangement uses TRBV5-1 and TRBJ1-2; D gene ambiguous. Trimming took 0 bases from V and 5 from J, leaving 8 bases between them. This CDR3 has 13 residues. Per the germline V gene, CDR1 is SGHRS and CDR2 is YFSETQ. In nucleotides, the CDR3 is TGCGCCAGCAGCTTGGGAGACATGTATGGCTACACCTTC. This sequence encodes CASSLGDMYGYTF. The variable domain in full, with the rest retrieved from reference TRBV5-1 and TRBJ1-2, is KAGVTQTPRYLIKTRGQQVTLSCSPISGHRSVSWYQQTPGQGLQFLFEYFSETQRNKGNFPGRFSGRQFSNSRSEMNVSTLELGDSALYLCASSLGDMYGYTFGSGTRLTVV.

The V and J genes are TRBV5-1 and TRBJ2-7; no reliable D call. Germline V gene data show CDR1 as SGHRS and CDR2 as YFSETQ. V lost 4 bases and J 1 base, leaving 6 bases between the germline ends. CDR3 size: 12 residues. DNA of the CDR3: TGCGCCAGCAGCCTACCATCCTACGAGCAGTACTTC. As protein: CASSLPSYEQYF.

In DNA, the CDR3 is TGCGCCAGCAGTCAGACCGGGACAGAACTCTACGAGCAGTACTTC. Amino acid sequence: CASSQTGTELYEQYF. The rearrangement links TRBV5-1 to TRBJ2-7; 7 bases line up with TRBD1. The CDR3 covers 15 residues. Germline CDR1 is SGHRS and CDR2 is YFSETQ. J was trimmed by 3 bases and V by 5 bases; bases with no gene match: 11. Variable domain in full (rest from reference TRBV5-1 and TRBJ2-7): KAGVTQTPRYLIKTRGQQVTLSCSPISGHRSVSWYQQTPGQGLQFLFEYFSETQRNKGNFPGRFSGRQFSNSRSEMNVSTLELGDSALYLCASSQTGTELYEQYFGPGTRLTVT.